What follows are 5 T cell receptor beta chains derived from one specimen sequenced in a study of T cells in Graves' hyperthyroidism and ophthalmopathy. Amplification targeted TCR beta CDR3 regions from RNA transcripts. Using the HTBI primer set, a first-round RT-PCR was run on the TCR CDR3. One entry per CDR3 protein, called by TCRdb with MiXCR from the multiplex PCR reads. In the table there are over 500,000 distinct CDR3 sequences, about 15% of which are singletons. The source material was blood. The source is a woman in her forties with Graves' hyperthyroidism.

This clonotype was counted many times. The chain employs TRBV6-1 and TRBJ1-1; no clear D. Germline V gene sequence: CDR1 MNHNS, CDR2 SASEGT. This CDR3 region has 13 residues. The V end lost 8 bases, the J end lost 0 bases, and 10 bases lay between the germline ends. In DNA form, the CDR3 reads TGTGCCAGCCAAAGAGGATTGAACACTGAAGCTTTCTTT. The encoded protein is CASQRGLNTEAFF.

This clonotype occurred a few times. The chain links TRBV6-1 to TRBJ2-3; possibly TRBD2 for D (7 bases). Germline CDR1 reads MNHNS; CDR2 reads SASEGT. The CDR3 runs 15 residues. The V end lost 2 bases, the J end lost 1 base, and 10 bases lay between the germline ends. This CDR3 reads CASSEQGGGTDTQYF. CDR3 bases: TGTGCCAGCAGTGAACAAGGGGGGGGCACAGATACGCAGTATTTT.

This clonotype occurred a few times. The rearrangement links TRBV12-5 to TRBJ1-6; perhaps TRBD1 as D (6 bases). V lost 6 bases, J lost 8 bases, and 20 bases lay in between. The germline V gene has CDR1 LGHNT and CDR2 FRNRAP. There are 16 residues in the CDR3. The CDR3 DNA is TGTGCTAGTGGGAGGGACAACTATTTGGGGGATTCACCCCTCCACTTT. Amino acids: CASGRDNYLGDSPLHF. The full variable domain, with the rest looked up from reference TRBV12-5 and TRBJ1-6, is DARVTQTPRHKVTEMGQEVTMRCQPILGHNTVFWYRQTMMQGLELLAYFRNRAPLDDSGMPKDRFSAEMPDATLATLKIQPSEPRDSAVYFCASGRDNYLGDSPLHFGNGTRLTVT.

Points on this clonotype: The junction and the germline gene differ at one end; a read error may be behind it. The rearrangement uses TRBV28 and TRBJ2-7, with 8 bases fitting TRBD2. CDR1 and CDR2 (germline): MDHEN, SYDVKM. The CDR3 totals 15 residues. CDR3 region: CASSSLSGAAYEQHF. The DNA for the CDR3 is TGTGCCAGCAGCTCCCTTAGCGGGGCGGCCTACGAGCAGCACTTC.

This clonotype was observed a handful of times. The chain is built from TRBV19 and TRBJ1-4; a weak D match, TRBD1 (6 bases). The CDR3 length is 15 residues. V shed 1 base and J shed 5 bases, with 11 bases lying between them. Looked up from germline, CDR1 is LNHDA and CDR2 is SQIVND (reference sequence). The CDR3 spells CASSIGTASNEKLFF. CDR3 coding DNA: TGTGCCAGTAGTATAGGGACAGCCTCGAATGAAAAACTGTTTTTT.